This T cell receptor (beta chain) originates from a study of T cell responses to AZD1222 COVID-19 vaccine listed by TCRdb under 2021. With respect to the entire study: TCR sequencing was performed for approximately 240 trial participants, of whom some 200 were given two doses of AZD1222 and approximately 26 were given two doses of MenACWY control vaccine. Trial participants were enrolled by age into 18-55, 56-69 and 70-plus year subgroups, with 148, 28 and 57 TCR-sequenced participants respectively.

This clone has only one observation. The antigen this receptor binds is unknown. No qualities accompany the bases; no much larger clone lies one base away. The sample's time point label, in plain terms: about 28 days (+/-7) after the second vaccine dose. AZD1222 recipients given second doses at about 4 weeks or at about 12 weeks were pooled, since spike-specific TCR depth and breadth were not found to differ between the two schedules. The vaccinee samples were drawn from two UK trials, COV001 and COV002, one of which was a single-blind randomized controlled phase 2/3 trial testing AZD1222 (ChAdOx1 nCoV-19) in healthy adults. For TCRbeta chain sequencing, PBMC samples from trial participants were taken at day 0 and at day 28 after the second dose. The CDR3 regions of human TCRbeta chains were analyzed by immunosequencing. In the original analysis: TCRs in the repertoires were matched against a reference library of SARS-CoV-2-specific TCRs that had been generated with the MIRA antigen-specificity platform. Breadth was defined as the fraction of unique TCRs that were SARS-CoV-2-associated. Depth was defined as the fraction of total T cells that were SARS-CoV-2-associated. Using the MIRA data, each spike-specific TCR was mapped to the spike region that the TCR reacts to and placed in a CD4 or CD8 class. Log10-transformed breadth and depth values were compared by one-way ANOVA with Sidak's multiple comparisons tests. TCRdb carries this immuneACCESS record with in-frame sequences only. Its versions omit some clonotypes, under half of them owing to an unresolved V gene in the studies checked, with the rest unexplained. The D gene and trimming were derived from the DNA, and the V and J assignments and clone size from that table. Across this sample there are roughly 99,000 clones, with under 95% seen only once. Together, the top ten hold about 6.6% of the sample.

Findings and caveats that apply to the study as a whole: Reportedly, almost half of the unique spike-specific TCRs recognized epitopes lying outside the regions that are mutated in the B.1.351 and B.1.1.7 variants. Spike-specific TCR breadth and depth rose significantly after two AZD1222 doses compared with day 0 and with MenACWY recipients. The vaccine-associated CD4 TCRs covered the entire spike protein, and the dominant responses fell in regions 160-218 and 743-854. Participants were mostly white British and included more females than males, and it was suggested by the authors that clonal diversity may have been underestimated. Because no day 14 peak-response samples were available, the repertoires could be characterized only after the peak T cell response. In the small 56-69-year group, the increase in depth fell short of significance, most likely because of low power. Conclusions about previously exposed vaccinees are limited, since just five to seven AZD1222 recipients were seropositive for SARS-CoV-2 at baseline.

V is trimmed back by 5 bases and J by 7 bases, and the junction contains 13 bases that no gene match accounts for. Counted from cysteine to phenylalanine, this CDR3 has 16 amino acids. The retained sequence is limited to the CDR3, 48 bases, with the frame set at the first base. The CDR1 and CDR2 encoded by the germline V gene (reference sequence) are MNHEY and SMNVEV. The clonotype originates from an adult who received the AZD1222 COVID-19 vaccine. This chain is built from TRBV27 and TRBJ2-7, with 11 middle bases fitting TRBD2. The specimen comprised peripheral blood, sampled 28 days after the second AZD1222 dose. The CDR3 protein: CASSTLTSGKPGEQYF. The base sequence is TGTGCCAGCAGTACCCTGACTAGCGGGAAACCGGGTGAGCAGTACTTC.